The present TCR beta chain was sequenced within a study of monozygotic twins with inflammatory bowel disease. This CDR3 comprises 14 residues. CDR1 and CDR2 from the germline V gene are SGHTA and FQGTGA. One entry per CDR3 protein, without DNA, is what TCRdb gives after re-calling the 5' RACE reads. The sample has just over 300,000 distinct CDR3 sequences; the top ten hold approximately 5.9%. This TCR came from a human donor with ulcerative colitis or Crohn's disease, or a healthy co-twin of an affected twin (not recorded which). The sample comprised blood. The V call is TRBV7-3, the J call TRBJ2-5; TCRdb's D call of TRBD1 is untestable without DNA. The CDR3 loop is CASSRGGPQETQYF. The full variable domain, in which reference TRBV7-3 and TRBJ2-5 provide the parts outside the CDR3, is GAGVSQTPSNKVTEKGKYVELRCDPISGHTALYWYRQSLGQGPEFLIYFQGTGAADDSGLPNDRFFAVRPEGSVSTLKIQRTERGDSAVYLCASSRGGPQETQYFGPGTRLLVL.